This TCR beta chain was recovered during a study of shared clonotypes between healthy human individuals. In the authors' methods: ImmunoSEQ output lacked quality scores and full-length reads, limiting matched filtering. Clones were sequenced by immunoSEQ multiplex PCR, and TCRdb holds only the in-frame ones, with some missing. V, J and clone size derive from that table, while D and trimming were established from the DNA sequence. The profile covers some 2.1 million clones, with about 95% appearing a single time and 0.9% to 1.3% taken by the ten largest. Positively selected for CCR7, the CD45RO-negative cells used as naive CD8 cells excluded terminally differentiated effector memory CD45RA+ cells. On this clone: What it recognizes is unknown.

Findings and limits, study-wide: Only blood was sampled, and tissue TCR repertoires likely differ from blood ones.

The sequenced material came from naive CD8+ T cells sorted from blood. The TCR sequence derives from a young man in good health.

The CDR3 loop is CASSLGQDQHGYTF. The CDR3 DNA follows: TGTGCCAGCAGCTTAGGACAGGACCAACATGGCTACACCTTC. The rearrangement joins TRBV11-2 to TRBJ1-2; tentatively, D is TRBD1 (6 bases). Germline lookup yields CDR1 SGHAT and CDR2 FQNNGV. The CDR3 runs to 14 residues. The V gene lost 1 base and the J gene lost 6 bases, with 12 bases spanning the gap.